The sequence of this T cell receptor (beta chain) was determined in a study of OX40 agonist ivuxolimab in advanced cancers. Study-wide context: At approximately 80% male, the cohort had a mean age of about 60 years, ranging from about 23 to 79. Study-wide points: CD4+ and CD8+ blood T cells expanded clonally by week 6 at 0.1 to 3.0 mg/kg. In CD8+ T cells, expanded clones were on average more numerous than in CD4+.

Profiled with immunoSEQ multiplex PCR; TCRdb holds only in-frame clones, not every one. In the table there are tens of thousands of clones, approximately 86% of which are singletons. J gave up 4 bases and V 4 bases, and 8 bases lay outside the gene matches. CDR3 length: 15 residues. Germline CDR1 reads SGHRS; CDR2 reads YFSETQ. Comment on this clone: Its specificity is not known.

The TCR originated in an adult with an advanced solid tumor such as melanoma, head and neck, liver or kidney cancer. The sample was CD4+ or CD8+ T cells sorted from blood, taken in a trial of the OX40 agonist ivuxolimab. The chain carries TRBV5-1 and TRBJ1-2, with 9 bases fitting TRBD1. CDR3 coding DNA: TGCGCCAGCAGCCCGGGGACAGGGATTGGCTATGGCTACACCTTC. Residues: CASSPGTGIGYGYTF. Using reference TRBV5-1 and TRBJ1-2 for the parts outside the CDR3, the full variable domain is KAGVTQTPRYLIKTRGQQVTLSCSPISGHRSVSWYQQTPGQGLQFLFEYFSETQRNKGNFPGRFSGRQFSNSRSEMNVSTLELGDSALYLCASSPGTGIGYGYTFGSGTRLTVV.